This TCR beta chain was profiled in a study of blood T cell repertoires in COVID-19. Whole-study context: Acute and convalescent COVID-19 samples came from the United States, Italy and Spain. The analysed material was cDNA or gDNA that came from T cells, B-cell-depleted T cells, or PBMCs.

The ends lost 10 bases at V and 0 bases at J; junction bases unmatched: 6. Germline assignment: CDR1 SNHLY and CDR2 FYNNEI. The CDR3 runs to 14 residues. In the original analysis: Estimated nucleated cell counts came from reference gene primer amplification. Method: immunoSEQ multiplex PCR; TCRdb's copy keeps in-frame clones and lacks some. V, J and clone size are taken as reported in that table, and D and trimming were inferred from the DNA itself. Of 77,000 or so clones in the sample, roughly 90% were seen once. Material: peripheral blood. The receptor was isolated from a man in his fifties with active COVID-19. The V gene is TRBV2, the J gene TRBJ2-5; 9 positions match TRBD2. CDR3 protein: CATRTSEYQETQYF. In nucleotides, the CDR3 is TGTGCCACAAGGACTAGCGAATACCAAGAGACCCAGTACTTC.